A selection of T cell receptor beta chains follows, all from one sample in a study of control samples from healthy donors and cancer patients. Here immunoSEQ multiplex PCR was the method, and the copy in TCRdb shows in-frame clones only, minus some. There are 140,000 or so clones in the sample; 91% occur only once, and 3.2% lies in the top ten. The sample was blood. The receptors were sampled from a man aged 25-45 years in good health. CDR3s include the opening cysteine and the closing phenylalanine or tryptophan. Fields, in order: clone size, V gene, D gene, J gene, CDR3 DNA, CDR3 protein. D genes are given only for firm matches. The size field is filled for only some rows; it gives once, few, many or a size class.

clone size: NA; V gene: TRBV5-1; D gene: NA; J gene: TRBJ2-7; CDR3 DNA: TGCGCCAGCAGCTGGGGCAGGGGGGTCTACGAGCAGTACTTC; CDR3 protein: CASSWGRGVYEQYF
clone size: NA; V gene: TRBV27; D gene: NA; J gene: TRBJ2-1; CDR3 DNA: TGTGCCAGCAGTCCCGGGGCCCTCCGCTACAATGAGCAGTTCTTC; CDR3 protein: CASSPGALRYNEQFF
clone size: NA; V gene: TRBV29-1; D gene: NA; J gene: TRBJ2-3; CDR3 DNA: TGCAGCGTTGAAGGCGCCCACACAGATACGCAGTATTTT; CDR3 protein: CSVEGAHTDTQYF
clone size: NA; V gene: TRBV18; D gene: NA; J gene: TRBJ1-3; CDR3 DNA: TGTGCCAGCTCACCGAACCCGGTTTTGGCGACTGGAAACACCATATATTTT; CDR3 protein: CASSPNPVLATGNTIYF
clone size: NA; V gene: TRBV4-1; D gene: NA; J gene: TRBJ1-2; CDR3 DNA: TGCGCCAGCAGCCAAGATGTGAACAACGGGTACTATGGCTACACCTTC; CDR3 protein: CASSQDVNNGYYGYTF
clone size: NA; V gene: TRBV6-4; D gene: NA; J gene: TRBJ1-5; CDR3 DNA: TGTGCCAGCAGTCCTGACAGTAGCAATCAGCCCCAGCATTTT; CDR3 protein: CASSPDSSNQPQHF
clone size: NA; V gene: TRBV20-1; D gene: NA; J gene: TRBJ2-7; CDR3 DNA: TGCAGTGCTAGATACGAGCAGTACTTC; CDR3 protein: CSARYEQYF
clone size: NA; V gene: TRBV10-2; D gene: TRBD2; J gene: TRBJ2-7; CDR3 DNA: TGCGCCAGCAGTGTCCTAGCGGGGGGGCACTACGAGCAGTACTTC; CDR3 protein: CASSVLAGGHYEQYF
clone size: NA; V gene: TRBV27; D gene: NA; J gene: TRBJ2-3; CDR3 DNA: TGTGCCAGCAGTCTAGGGGGTTTACCCCCAACAGATACGCAGTATTTT; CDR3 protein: CASSLGGLPPTDTQYF
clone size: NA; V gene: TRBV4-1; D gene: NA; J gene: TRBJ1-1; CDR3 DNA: TGCGCCAGCAGCCAAGATACGACTGAAGCTTTCTTT; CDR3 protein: CASSQDTTEAFF
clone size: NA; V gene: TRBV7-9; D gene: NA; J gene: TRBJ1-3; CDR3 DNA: TGTGCCAGCAGCTTTGGTCAGGTCGGTGGAAACACCATATATTTT; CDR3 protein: CASSFGQVGGNTIYF
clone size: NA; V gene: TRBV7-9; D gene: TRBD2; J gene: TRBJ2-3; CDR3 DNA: TGTGCCAGCAGCTTTCCAAGACTAGCGGGGGCGGGAGATACGCAGTATTTT; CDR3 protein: CASSFPRLAGAGDTQYF
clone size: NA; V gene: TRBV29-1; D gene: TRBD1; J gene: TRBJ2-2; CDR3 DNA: TGCAGCGTTGATCAAGGACAGGGAATCGCCGGGGAGCTGTTTTTT; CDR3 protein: CSVDQGQGIAGELFF
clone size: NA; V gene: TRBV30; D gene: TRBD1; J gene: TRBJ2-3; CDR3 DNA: TGTGCCTGGAGTGTACGACAGGGACAGCAGTATTTT; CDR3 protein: CAWSVRQGQQYF
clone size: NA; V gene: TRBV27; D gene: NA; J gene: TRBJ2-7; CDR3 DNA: TGTGCCAGCAGCTCTTGGGCCACTACCTACGAGCAGTACTTC; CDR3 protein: CASSSWATTYEQYF
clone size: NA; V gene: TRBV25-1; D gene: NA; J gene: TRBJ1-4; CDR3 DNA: TGTGCCAGCAGTGATAGCAGGCCTACTAATGAAAAACTGTTTTTT; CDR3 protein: CASSDSRPTNEKLFF
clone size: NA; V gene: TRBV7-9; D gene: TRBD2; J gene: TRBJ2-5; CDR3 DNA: TGTGCCAGCAGCTTATGGCTAGCGGGGGGGCAAGAGACCCAGTACTTC; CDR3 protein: CASSLWLAGGQETQYF
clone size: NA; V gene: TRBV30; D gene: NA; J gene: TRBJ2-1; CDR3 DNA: TGTGCCTGGAGTGTCCTCAAAGCCGATCAACAGTTCTTC; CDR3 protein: CAWSVLKADQQFF
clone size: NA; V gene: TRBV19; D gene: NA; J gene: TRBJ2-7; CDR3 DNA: TGTGCCAGTAGTTCCGACGGTGGTAGGTCCTACGAGCAGTACTTC; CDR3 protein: CASSSDGGRSYEQYF
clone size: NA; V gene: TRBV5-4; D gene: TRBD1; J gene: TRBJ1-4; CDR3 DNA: TGTGCCAGCAAGAGGGGGCTAGTGGATGAAAAACTGTTTTTT; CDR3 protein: CASKRGLVDEKLFF
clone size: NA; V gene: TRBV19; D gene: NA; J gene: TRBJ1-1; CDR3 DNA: TGTGCCAGTAGTATGTGGCAGCTGAACACTGAAGCTTTCTTT; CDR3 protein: CASSMWQLNTEAFF
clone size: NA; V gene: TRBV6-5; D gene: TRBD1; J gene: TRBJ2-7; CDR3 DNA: TGTGCCAGCGGGACAGGGACCTACGAGCAGTACTTC; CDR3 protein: CASGTGTYEQYF
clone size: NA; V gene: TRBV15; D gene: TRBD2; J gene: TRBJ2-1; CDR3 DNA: TGTGCCACCAGCAGAGTAGTGACTAGCGGGGGCTACAATGAGCAGTTCTTC; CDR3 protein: CATSRVVTSGGYNEQFF
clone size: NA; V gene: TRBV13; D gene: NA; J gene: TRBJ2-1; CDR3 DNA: TGTGCCAGCAGCAGGGTCTCTTACAATGAGCAGTTCTTC; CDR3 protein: CASSRVSYNEQFF
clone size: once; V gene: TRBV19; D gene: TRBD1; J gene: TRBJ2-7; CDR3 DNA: TGTGCCAGTAGTACGCGGACAGGGAACGAGCAGTACTTC; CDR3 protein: CASSTRTGNEQYF
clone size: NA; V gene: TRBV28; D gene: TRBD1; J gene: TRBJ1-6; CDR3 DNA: TGTGCCAGCATCTTGTCGTGGGACAGTTATTCACCCCTCCACTTT; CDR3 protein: CASILSWDSYSPLHF
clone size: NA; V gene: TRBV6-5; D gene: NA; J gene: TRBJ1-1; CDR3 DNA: TGTGCCAGCAGTTACGGGGGGGGTATGGCTTTCTTT; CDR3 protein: CASSYGGGMAFF
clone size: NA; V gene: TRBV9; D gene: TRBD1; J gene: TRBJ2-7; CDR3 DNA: TGTGCCAGCAGCACACAACAGGGGGCCAGGGAGCAGTACTTC; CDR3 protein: CASSTQQGAREQYF
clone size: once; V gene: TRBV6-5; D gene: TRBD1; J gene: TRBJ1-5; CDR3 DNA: TGTGCCAGCAGTTACCTGGACAGGACCGATCAGCCCCAGCATTTT; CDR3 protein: CASSYLDRTDQPQHF
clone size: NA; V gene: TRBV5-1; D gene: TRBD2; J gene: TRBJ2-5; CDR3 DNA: TGCGCCAGCAGCTTGGAGTCTAGCGGGACACAAGAGACCCAGTACTTC; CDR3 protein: CASSLESSGTQETQYF
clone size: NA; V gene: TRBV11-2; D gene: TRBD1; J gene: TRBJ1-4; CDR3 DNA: TGTGCCAGCAGCTCTGCGGACAGGGGGGATGAAAAACTGTTTTTT; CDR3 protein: CASSSADRGDEKLFF
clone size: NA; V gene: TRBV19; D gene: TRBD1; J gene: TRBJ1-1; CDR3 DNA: TGTGCCAGTAGTATCACAGGGGGCCAAGACCAGAACACTGAAGCTTTCTTT; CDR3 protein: CASSITGGQDQNTEAFF
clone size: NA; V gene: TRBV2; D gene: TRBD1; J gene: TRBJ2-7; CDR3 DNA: TGTGCCAGCATGTCCCCCGACAGGGGGGGTTACGAGCAGTACTTC; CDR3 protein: CASMSPDRGGYEQYF
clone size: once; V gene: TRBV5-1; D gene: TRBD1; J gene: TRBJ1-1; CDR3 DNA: TGCGCCAGCTTCCGGACAGGGGAGGCCACTGAAGCTTTCTTT; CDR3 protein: CASFRTGEATEAFF
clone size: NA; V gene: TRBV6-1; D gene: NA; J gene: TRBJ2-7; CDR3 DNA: TGTGCCAGCAGTGAAGGGCAGGGTAGGAACGAGCAGTACTTC; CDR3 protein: CASSEGQGRNEQYF
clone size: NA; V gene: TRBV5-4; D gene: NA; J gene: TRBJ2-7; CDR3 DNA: TGTGCCAGCAGCCCGGACGTAATGTCCAGCTCCTACGAGCAGTACTTC; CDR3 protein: CASSPDVMSSSYEQYF
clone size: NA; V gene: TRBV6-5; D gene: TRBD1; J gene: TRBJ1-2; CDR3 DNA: TGTGCCATAGACAGGGCCCAATTTTATGGCTACACCTTC; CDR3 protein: CAIDRAQFYGYTF
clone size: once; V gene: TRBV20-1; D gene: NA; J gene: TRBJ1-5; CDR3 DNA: TGCAGTGCTAGTTCAGGGAATCAGCCCCAGCATTTT; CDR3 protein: CSASSGNQPQHF
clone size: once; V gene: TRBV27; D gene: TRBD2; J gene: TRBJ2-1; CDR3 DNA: TGTGCCAGCAGGGGACTAGCGGGGGGGACTGAGCAGTTCTTC; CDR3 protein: CASRGLAGGTEQFF
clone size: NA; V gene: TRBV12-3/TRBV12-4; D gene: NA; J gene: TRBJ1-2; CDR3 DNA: TGTGCCAGCAGCCCCGCCCCGTTCGTTGGCTACACCTTC; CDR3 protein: CASSPAPFVGYTF
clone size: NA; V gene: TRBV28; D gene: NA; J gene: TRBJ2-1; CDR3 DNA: TGTGCCAGCAGATCGAACAATGAGCAGTTCTTC; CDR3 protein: CASRSNNEQFF
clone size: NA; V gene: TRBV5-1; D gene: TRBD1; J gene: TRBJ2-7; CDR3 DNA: TGCGCCAGCAGCTTGAAGGGACAGGGGGCGGGGGAGCAGTACTTC; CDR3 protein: CASSLKGQGAGEQYF
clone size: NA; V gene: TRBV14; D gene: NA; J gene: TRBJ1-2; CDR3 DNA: TGTGCCAGCAGCCAAGATCTCACAGGGAACTATGGCTACACCTTC; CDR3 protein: CASSQDLTGNYGYTF
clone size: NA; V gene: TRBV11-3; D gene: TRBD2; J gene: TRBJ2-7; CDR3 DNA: TGTGCCAGCAGCGAAGCTAGCGGGCCCTACGAGCAGTACTTC; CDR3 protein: CASSEASGPYEQYF
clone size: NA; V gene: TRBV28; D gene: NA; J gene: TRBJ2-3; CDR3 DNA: TGTGCCAGCACCGATCGGGACTGGGCGCGACGAGATACGCAGTATTTT; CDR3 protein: CASTDRDWARRDTQYF
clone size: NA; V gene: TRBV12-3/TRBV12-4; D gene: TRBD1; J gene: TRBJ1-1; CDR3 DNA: TGTGCCAGCAGGCGGACAGGGTATGAAGCTTTCTTT; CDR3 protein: CASRRTGYEAFF
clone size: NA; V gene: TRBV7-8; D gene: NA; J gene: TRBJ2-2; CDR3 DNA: TGTGCCAGCAGCTTAACTGAGATTGGGGAGCTGTTTTTT; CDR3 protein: CASSLTEIGELFF
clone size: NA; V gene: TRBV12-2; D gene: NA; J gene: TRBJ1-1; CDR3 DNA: TGTGCAAGTCCATCCCGGGACACTGAAGCTTTCTTT; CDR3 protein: CASPSRDTEAFF
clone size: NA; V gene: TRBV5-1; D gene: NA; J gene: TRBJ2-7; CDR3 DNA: TGCGCCAGCGGACCGGGACAAGTTTACGAGCAGTACTTC; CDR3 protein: CASGPGQVYEQYF
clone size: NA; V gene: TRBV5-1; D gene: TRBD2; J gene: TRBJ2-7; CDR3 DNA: TGCGCCAGCAGCGTGGGACTAGCGGGGGGCGAGCAGTACTTC; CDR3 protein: CASSVGLAGGEQYF
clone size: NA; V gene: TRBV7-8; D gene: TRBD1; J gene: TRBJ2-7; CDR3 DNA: TGTGCCAGCAGCCTAGGACAGGGGGCTCTGGGGGAGCAGTACTTC; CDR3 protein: CASSLGQGALGEQYF
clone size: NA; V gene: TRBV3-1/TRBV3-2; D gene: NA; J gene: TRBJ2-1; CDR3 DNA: TGTGCCAGCAGCCAAGTCCCCTACCCGAGCTCCTACAATGAGCAGTTCTTC; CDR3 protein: CASSQVPYPSSYNEQFF
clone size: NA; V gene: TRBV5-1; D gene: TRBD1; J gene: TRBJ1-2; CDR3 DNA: TGCGCCAGCAGCCCCGGACAGGGAAGTCTCGGCTATGGCTACACCTTC; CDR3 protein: CASSPGQGSLGYGYTF
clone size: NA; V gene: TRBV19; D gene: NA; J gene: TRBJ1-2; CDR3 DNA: TGTGCCAGTAGTATAGCCCAGGGCAGTTATGGCTACACCTTC; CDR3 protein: CASSIAQGSYGYTF
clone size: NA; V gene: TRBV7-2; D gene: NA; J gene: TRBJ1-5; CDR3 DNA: TGTGCCAGCAGCTTAGCGTTGGGGACAATCAATCAGCCCCAGCATTTT; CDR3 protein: CASSLALGTINQPQHF
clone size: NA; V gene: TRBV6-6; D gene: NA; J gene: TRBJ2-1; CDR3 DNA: TGTGCCAGCAGACGATCAACAGGGAATGGTCACAATGAGCAGTTCTTC; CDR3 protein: CASRRSTGNGHNEQFF
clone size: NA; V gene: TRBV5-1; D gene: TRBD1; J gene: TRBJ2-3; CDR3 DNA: TGCGCCAGCAGCTTGGACAGGGGCAGTACAGATACGCAGTATTTT; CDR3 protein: CASSLDRGSTDTQYF